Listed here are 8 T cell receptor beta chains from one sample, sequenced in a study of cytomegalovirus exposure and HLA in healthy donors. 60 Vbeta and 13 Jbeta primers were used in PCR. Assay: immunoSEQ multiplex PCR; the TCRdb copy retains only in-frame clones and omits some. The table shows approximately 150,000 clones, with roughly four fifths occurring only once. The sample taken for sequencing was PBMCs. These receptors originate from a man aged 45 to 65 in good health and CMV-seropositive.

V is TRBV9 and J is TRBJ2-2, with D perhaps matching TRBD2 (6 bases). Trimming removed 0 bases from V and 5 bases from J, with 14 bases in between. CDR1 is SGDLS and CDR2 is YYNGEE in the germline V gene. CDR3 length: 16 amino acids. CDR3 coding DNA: TGTGCCAGCAGCGTAGGGGCGGGACCGCTTACCGGGGAGCTGTTTTTT. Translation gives CASSVGAGPLTGELFF.

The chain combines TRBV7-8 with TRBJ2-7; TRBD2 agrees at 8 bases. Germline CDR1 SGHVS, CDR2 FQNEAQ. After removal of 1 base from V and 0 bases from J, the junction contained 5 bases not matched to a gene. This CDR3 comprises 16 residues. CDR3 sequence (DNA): TGTGCCAGCAGCTTAGATAGCGGGGCGATCTCCTACGAGCAGTACTTC. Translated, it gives CASSLDSGAISYEQYF.

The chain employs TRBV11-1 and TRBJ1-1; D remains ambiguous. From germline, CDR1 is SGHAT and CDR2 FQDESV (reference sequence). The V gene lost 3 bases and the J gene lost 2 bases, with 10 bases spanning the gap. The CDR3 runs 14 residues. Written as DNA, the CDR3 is TGTGCCAGCAGCTTTGACGGGTCTAACACTGAAGCTTTCTTT. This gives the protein CASSFDGSNTEAFF. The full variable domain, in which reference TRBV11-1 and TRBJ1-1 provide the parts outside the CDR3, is EAEVAQSPRYKITEKSQAVAFWCDPISGHATLYWYRQILGQGPELLVQFQDESVVDDSQLPKDRFSAERLKGVDSTLKIQPAELGDSAMYLCASSFDGSNTEAFFGQGTRLTVV.

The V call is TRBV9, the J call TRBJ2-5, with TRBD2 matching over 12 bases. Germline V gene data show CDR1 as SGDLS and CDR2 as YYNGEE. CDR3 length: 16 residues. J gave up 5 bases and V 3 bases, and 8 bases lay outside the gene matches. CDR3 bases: TGTGCCAGCAGCGCCCCAGGACTAGCGGGGATGGAGACCCAGTACTTC. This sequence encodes CASSAPGLAGMETQYF. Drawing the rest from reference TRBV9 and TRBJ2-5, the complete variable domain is DSGVTQTPKHLITATGQRVTLRCSPRSGDLSVYWYQQSLDQGLQFLIQYYNGEERAKGNILERFSAQQFPDLHSELNLSSLELGDSALYFCASSAPGLAGMETQYFGPGTRLLVL.

CDR3 sequence (DNA): TGTGCCAGCAGCTCGGACAGGGGCGGTGAAAAACTGTTTTTT. As protein: CASSSDRGGEKLFF. V usage is TRBV11-2 and J usage is TRBJ1-4, with TRBD1 matching over 9 bases. V trimming: 4 bases; J trimming: 7 bases; junction bases outside the gene matches: 4. Germline V CDR1 and CDR2: SGHAT, FQNNGV. The CDR3 has 14 amino acids.

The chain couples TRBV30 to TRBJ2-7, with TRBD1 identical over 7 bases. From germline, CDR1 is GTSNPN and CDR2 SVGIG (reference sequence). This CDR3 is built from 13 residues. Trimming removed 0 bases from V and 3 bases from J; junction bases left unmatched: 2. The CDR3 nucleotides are TGTGCCTGGAGTGTAAACAGGGGCTACGAGCAGTACTTC. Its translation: CAWSVNRGYEQYF. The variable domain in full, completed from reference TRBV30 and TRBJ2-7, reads SQTIHQWPATLVQPVGSPLSLECTVEGTSNPNLYWYRQAAGRGLQLLFYSVGIGQISSEVPQNLSASRPQDRQFILSSKKLLLSDSGFYLCAWSVNRGYEQYFGPGTRLTVT.

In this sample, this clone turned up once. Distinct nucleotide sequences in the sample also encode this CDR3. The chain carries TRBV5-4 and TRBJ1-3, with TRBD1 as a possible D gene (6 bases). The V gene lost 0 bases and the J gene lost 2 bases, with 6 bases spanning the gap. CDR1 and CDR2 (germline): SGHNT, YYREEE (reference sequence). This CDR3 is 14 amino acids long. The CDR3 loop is CASSLAGAGNTIYF. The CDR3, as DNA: TGTGCCAGCAGCTTGGCAGGGGCTGGAAACACCATATATTTT.

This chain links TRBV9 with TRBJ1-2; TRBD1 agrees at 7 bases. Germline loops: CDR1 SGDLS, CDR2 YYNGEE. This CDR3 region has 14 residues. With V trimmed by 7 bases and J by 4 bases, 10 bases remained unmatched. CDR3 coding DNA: TGTGCCAGCGCCGGGCAGGGGGTCTTCTATGGCTACACCTTC. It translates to CASAGQGVFYGYTF.